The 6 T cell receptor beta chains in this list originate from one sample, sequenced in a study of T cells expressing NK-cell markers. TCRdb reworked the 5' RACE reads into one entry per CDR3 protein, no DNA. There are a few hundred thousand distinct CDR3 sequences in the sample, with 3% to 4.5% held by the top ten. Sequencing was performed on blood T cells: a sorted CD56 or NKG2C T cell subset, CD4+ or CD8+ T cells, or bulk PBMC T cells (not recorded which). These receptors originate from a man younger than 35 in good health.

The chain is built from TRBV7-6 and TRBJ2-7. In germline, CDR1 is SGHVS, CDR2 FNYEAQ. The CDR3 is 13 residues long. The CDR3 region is CASSLGGISEQYF.

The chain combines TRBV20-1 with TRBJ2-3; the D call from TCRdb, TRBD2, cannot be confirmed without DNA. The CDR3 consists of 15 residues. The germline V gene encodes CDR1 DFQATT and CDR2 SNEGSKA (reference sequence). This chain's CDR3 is CSARPGLAGDHTQYF.

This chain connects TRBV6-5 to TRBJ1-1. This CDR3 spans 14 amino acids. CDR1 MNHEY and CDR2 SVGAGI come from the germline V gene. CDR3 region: CASSYPTMGTEAFF.

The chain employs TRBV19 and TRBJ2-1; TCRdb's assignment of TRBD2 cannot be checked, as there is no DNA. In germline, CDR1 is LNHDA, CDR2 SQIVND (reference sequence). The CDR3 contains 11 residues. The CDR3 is CASSIPGLQFF.

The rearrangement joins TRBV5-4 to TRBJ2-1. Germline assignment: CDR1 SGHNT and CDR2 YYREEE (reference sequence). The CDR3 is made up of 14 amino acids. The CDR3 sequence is CASSFRTGHNEQFF.

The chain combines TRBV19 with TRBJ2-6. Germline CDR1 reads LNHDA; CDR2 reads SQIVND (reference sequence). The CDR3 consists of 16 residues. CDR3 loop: CASSRDRGSGANVLTF.